Below, 14 T cell receptor beta chains from the same sample are listed, as sequenced in a study of blood T cell repertoires in COVID-19. Assay used: immunoSEQ multiplex PCR; TCRdb lists only in-frame clones, some missing. The data hold around 260,000 clones, with more than 75% observed a single time. Sample: peripheral blood. The source is a man aged 35 to 55 who had recovered from COVID-19.

This clone showed up just a few times. The CDR3 DNA sequence: TGTGCCAGCAGCGCGGGGCGAGGGGATGGTTCACCCCTCCACTTT. Translating gives CASSAGRGDGSPLHF. The chain joins TRBV5-8 to TRBJ1-6; D may be TRBD1 (5 bases). V dropped 4 bases and J dropped 9 bases, with 17 bases sitting between them. Germline lookup yields CDR1 SGHTS and CDR2 YDEGEE. The length of the CDR3 is 15 residues.

V gene TRBV7-9 combines with J gene TRBJ2-2; D is ambiguous. V was pared by 5 bases and J by 7 bases, with 5 bases between. This CDR3 has 11 amino acids. Germline V gene sequence: CDR1 SEHNR, CDR2 FQNEAQ (reference sequence). The CDR3 region is CASSPVGELFF. The CDR3 DNA reads as TGTGCCAGCAGCCCGGTCGGGGAGCTGTTTTTT.

The chain combines TRBV2 with TRBJ2-5; 10 bases align to TRBD2. This CDR3 is built from 16 residues. The J segment lost 4 bases and the V segment lost 5 bases, leaving 10 bases of the junction unmatched. Germline CDR1 SNHLY, CDR2 FYNNEI. The CDR3 loop reads CASSNPGLAVGETQYF. CDR3 sequence (DNA): TGTGCCAGCAGTAATCCCGGACTAGCGGTTGGAGAGACCCAGTACTTC.

The chain uses TRBV9 and TRBJ2-2; weak D call: TRBD2 (5 bases). Germline-derived CDR1 and CDR2 are SGDLS and YYNGEE. The CDR3 contains 14 residues. Trimming took off 0 bases at V and 10 bases at J, with 13 bases between the two ends. This CDR3 is CASSVGLAAEELFF. CDR3 in DNA: TGTGCCAGCAGCGTAGGGCTAGCAGCGGAGGAGCTGTTTTTT.

This rearrangement joins TRBV15 to TRBJ2-1; possibly TRBD2 for D (6 bases). V lost 1 base and J 0 bases, leaving 7 bases between the germline ends. This CDR3 is 15 amino acids long. Germline V lookup: CDR1 LNHNV, CDR2 YYDKDF (reference sequence). In DNA, the CDR3 is TGTGCCACCAGCAGAGCGCGGGACTCCTACAATGAGCAGTTCTTC. This sequence encodes CATSRARDSYNEQFF.

The chain combines TRBV19 with TRBJ1-2; possible D gene TRBD1, 5 bases. Between the trimmed V and J ends, which lost 9 bases and 5 bases, there was a span of 22 bases. The CDR3 runs 15 residues. The germline V gene has CDR1 LNHDA and CDR2 SQIVND (reference sequence). The CDR3 nucleotides are TGTGCCAGCCGACCTAACGCGGGGGAAGGGTATGGCTACACCTTC. Protein sequence: CASRPNAGEGYGYTF.

DNA for the CDR3: TGTGCCAGCAGCAAACTAGCGGGAGGCTCCTACGAGCAGTACTTC. It translates to CASSKLAGGSYEQYF. The V call is TRBV7-9, the J call TRBJ2-7; 12 nucleotides align to TRBD2. The CDR3 is made up of 15 amino acids. V shed 5 bases and J 0 bases; nucleotides not matched to a gene: 2. Germline V gives CDR1 SEHNR, CDR2 FQNEAQ (reference sequence).

V gene TRBV21-1 combines with J gene TRBJ2-1; the D call TRBD2 from the table was never checked on the DNA. TRBV21-1 is an annotated pseudogene. This CDR3 comprises 18 residues. CDR3 protein: CASSKGEIAGDSYNEQFF. Here the CDR3 DNA reads TGTGCCAGCAGCAAAGGGGAAATAGCGGGGGACTCCTACAATGAGCAGTTCTTC.

The chain couples TRBV30 to TRBJ2-1, with D perhaps matching TRBD2 (6 bases). Germline lookup yields CDR1 GTSNPN and CDR2 SVGIG (reference sequence). The length of the CDR3 is 14 residues. V gave up 1 base and J gave up 7 bases, with 14 bases separating them. The CDR3 DNA follows: TGTGCCTGGAGTGGCGGCGGGAAAAGGAATGAGCAGTTCTTC. Protein product: CAWSGGGKRNEQFF.

The chain combines TRBV7-2 with TRBJ2-1; 10 nucleotides agree with TRBD2. The CDR3 has 15 amino acids. J was trimmed by 4 bases and V by 6 bases; bases with no gene match: 6. Looked up from germline, CDR1 is SGHTA and CDR2 is FQGNSA. CDR3 protein: CASSRSGGWYNEQFF. The CDR3 coding sequence is TGTGCCAGCAGTCGTAGCGGGGGGTGGTACAATGAGCAGTTCTTC. Combining the CDR3 with reference TRBV7-2 and TRBJ2-1 gives the whole variable domain GAGVSQSPSNKVTEKGKDVELRCDPISGHTALYWYRQSLGQGLEFLIYFQGNSAPDKSGLPSDRFSAERTGGSVSTLTIQRTQQEDSAVYLCASSRSGGWYNEQFFGPGTRLTVL.

V and J are TRBV7-2 and TRBJ1-3, with D perhaps TRBD1 (5 bases). Germline V CDR1 and CDR2: SGHTA, FQGNSA. The length of the CDR3 is 17 residues. V lost 5 bases, J lost 0 bases, and 17 bases lay in between. DNA for the CDR3: TGTGCCAGCAGCCCCAACCCCAGGGTTTACTCTGGAAACACCATATATTTT. Protein product: CASSPNPRVYSGNTIYF.

This clone was seen only a few times. The chain uses TRBV7-9 and TRBJ1-2, with no clear D. CDR3 size: 15 residues. The V gene's germline CDR1 is SEHNR and CDR2 FQNEAQ (reference sequence). The V end lost 5 bases, the J end lost 2 bases, and 15 bases lay between the germline ends. CDR3 amino acids: CASSLHLGTNYGYTF. The CDR3, as DNA: TGTGCCAGCAGCCTCCATCTAGGAACAAACTATGGCTACACCTTC.

The gene calls are TRBV10-3 and TRBJ1-6; 7 bases are shared with TRBD1. The CDR3 extends over 15 amino acids. The germline CDR1 and CDR2 sequences are ENHRY and SYGVKD. The V segment lost 10 bases and the J segment 7 bases; nucleotides outside the gene matches: 13. The CDR3 DNA follows: TGTGCCACCCGGGACAGCCAAGGGTGGAATTCACCCCTCCACTTT. Encoded protein: CATRDSQGWNSPLHF.

The V and J genes are TRBV5-1 and TRBJ2-1; 8 positions match TRBD2. The junction had 11 bases not matched to a gene; V was cut back by 8 bases and J by 7 bases. Per the germline V gene, CDR1 is SGHRS and CDR2 is YFSETQ. CDR3 length: 14 residues. The CDR3 DNA is TGCGCCAGGCCCCCAGCGGGAGCACTGAATGAGCAGTTCTTC. Its protein product is CARPPAGALNEQFF.